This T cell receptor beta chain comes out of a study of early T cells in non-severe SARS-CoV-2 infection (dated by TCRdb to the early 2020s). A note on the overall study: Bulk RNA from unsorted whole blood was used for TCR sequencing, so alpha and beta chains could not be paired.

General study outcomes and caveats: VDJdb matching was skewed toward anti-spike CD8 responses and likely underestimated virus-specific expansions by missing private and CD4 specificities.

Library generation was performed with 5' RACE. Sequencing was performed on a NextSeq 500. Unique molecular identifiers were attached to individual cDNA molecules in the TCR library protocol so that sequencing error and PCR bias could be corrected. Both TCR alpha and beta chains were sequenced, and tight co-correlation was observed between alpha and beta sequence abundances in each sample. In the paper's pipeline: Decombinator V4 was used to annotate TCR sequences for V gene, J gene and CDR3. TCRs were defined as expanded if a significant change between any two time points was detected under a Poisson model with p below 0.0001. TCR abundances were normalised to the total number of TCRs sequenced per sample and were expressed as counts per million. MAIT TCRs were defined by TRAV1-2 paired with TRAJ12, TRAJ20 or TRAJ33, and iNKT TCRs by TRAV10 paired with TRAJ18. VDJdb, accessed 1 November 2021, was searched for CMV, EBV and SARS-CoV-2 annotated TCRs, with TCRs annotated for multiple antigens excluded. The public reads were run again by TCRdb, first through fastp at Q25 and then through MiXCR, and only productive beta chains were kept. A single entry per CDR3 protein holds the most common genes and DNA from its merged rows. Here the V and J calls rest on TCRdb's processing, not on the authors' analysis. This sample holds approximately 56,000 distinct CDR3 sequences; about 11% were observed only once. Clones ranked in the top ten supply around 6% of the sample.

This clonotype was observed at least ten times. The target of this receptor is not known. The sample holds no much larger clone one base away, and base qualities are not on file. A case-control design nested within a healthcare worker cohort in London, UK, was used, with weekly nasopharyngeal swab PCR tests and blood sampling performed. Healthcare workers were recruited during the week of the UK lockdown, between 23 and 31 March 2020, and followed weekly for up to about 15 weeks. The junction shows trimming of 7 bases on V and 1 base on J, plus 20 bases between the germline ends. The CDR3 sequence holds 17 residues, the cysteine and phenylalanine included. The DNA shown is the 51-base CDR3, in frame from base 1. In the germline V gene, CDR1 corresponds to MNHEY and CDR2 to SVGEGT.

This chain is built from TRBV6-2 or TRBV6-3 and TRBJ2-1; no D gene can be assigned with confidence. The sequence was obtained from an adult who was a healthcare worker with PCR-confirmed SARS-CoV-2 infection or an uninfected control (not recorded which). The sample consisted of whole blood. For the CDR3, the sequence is CASNRPSRRRSYNEQFF. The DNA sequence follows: TGTGCCAGCAATAGACCCAGTCGACGGCGTTCCTACAATGAGCAGTTCTTC.